The rows below give T cell receptor beta chains drawn from one sample of a study of CD8 T cells in ankylosing spondylitis. TCRdb passed the 5' RACE reads through MiXCR, listing each CDR3 protein once. The sample has about 400,000 distinct CDR3 sequences, roughly 20% seen once. The sequenced material came from blood, either unsorted or a sorted T cell fraction (not recorded which). These receptors all come from a male donor with ankylosing spondylitis or in good health (not recorded which). Both conserved end residues are part of each CDR3. Fields, in order: J gene, clone size, V gene, D gene, CDR3 protein, CDR3 DNA. A D gene is named only where the DNA matches it firmly. The size entry is marked missing in some rows and otherwise reads once, few, many or a size class.

J gene: TRBJ2-7; clone size: .; V gene: TRBV20-1; D gene: TRBD1; CDR3 protein: CSARDRDRGPYEQYF; CDR3 DNA: TGCAGTGCTAGAGACCGGGACAGGGGACCCTACGAGCAGTACTTC
J gene: TRBJ2-2; clone size: many; V gene: TRBV12-3/TRBV12-4; D gene: .; CDR3 protein: CASSQTGAKTGELFF; CDR3 DNA: TGTGCCAGCAGTCAGACCGGGGCAAAAACCGGGGAGCTGTTTTTT
J gene: TRBJ2-1; clone size: .; V gene: TRBV7-3; D gene: .; CDR3 protein: CASSRNGGNYNEQFF; CDR3 DNA: TGTGCCAGCAGCAGAAATGGGGGAAACTACAATGAGCAGTTCTTC
J gene: TRBJ2-3; clone size: once; V gene: TRBV27; D gene: TRBD2; CDR3 protein: CASSFSGGNTDTQYF; CDR3 DNA: TGTGCCAGCAGTTTTTCCGGGGGGAACACAGATACGCAGTATTTT
J gene: TRBJ2-5; clone size: few; V gene: TRBV29-1; D gene: .; CDR3 protein: CSVVLAGETQYF; CDR3 DNA: TGCAGCGTTGTATTAGCCGGGGAGACCCAGTACTTC
J gene: TRBJ1-4; clone size: .; V gene: TRBV18; D gene: .; CDR3 protein: CASSPPGLGEKLFF; CDR3 DNA: TGTGCCAGCTCACCACCAGGGTTGGGTGAAAAACTGTTTTTT
J gene: TRBJ2-7; clone size: .; V gene: TRBV3-1; D gene: .; CDR3 protein: CASSQGETYEQYF; CDR3 DNA: TGTGCCAGCAGCCAAGGGGAAACCTACGAGCAGTACTTC
J gene: TRBJ1-2; clone size: few; V gene: TRBV7-2; D gene: TRBD1; CDR3 protein: CASSLRTGGSYGYTF; CDR3 DNA: TGTGCCAGCAGCCTAAGGACAGGGGGCAGCTATGGCTACACCTTC
J gene: TRBJ2-7; clone size: few; V gene: TRBV29-1; D gene: TRBD2; CDR3 protein: CSVGRISGGRYEQYF; CDR3 DNA: TGCAGCGTCGGGAGGATTAGCGGGGGGAGGTACGAGCAGTACTTC
J gene: TRBJ2-3; clone size: .; V gene: TRBV6-5; D gene: TRBD2; CDR3 protein: CASSYSGLAGGEGTQYF; CDR3 DNA: TGTGCCAGCAGTTACTCGGGACTAGCGGGGGGGGAGGGTACGCAGTATTTT
J gene: TRBJ2-5; clone size: .; V gene: TRBV6-1; D gene: .; CDR3 protein: CASTLPDYPKETQYF; CDR3 DNA: TGTGCCAGCACCTTACCGGACTACCCCAAAGAGACCCAGTACTTC
J gene: TRBJ2-7; clone size: .; V gene: TRBV4-1; D gene: .; CDR3 protein: CASSQAQSYEQYF; CDR3 DNA: TGCGCCAGCAGCCAAGCCCAATCCTACGAGCAGTACTTC
J gene: TRBJ2-5; clone size: .; V gene: TRBV2; D gene: .; CDR3 protein: CASCEVSIQETQYF; CDR3 DNA: TGTGCCAGCTGTGAAGTAAGCATACAAGAGACCCAGTACTTC
J gene: TRBJ2-7; clone size: few; V gene: TRBV2; D gene: TRBD1; CDR3 protein: CASSGTGGYEQYF; CDR3 DNA: TGTGCCAGCAGTGGGACAGGGGGCTACGAGCAGTACTTC
J gene: TRBJ2-1; clone size: .; V gene: TRBV6-4; D gene: TRBD1; CDR3 protein: CASSETGGYNEQFF; CDR3 DNA: TGTGCCAGCAGTGAGACAGGGGGGTACAATGAGCAGTTCTTC
J gene: TRBJ2-6; clone size: .; V gene: TRBV12-3/TRBV12-4; D gene: .; CDR3 protein: CASSDRDTLFLTF; CDR3 DNA: TGTGCCAGCAGCGACCGGGACACCCTGTTCCTGACTTTC
J gene: TRBJ2-5; clone size: .; V gene: TRBV12-3/TRBV12-4; D gene: .; CDR3 protein: CASSSDRPQETQYF; CDR3 DNA: TGTGCCAGCAGTTCGGACAGACCTCAAGAGACCCAGTACTTC
J gene: TRBJ2-6; clone size: .; V gene: TRBV5-1; D gene: .; CDR3 protein: CASSLWAGAHSGANVLTF; CDR3 DNA: TGCGCCAGCAGCCTGTGGGCGGGGGCCCACTCTGGGGCCAACGTCCTGACTTTC
J gene: TRBJ2-7; clone size: .; V gene: TRBV4-1; D gene: .; CDR3 protein: CASSQDYSSRTYEQYF; CDR3 DNA: TGCGCCAGCAGCCAAGATTACTCCAGCCGGACCTACGAGCAGTACTTC
J gene: TRBJ2-1; clone size: few; V gene: TRBV13; D gene: .; CDR3 protein: CASSLDRGRDEQFF; CDR3 DNA: TGTGCCAGCAGCTTAGATCGTGGCAGAGATGAGCAGTTCTTC
J gene: TRBJ2-7; clone size: .; V gene: TRBV4-2; D gene: .; CDR3 protein: CASSPAVSYEQYF; CDR3 DNA: TGTGCCAGCAGCCCAGCAGTCTCCTACGAGCAGTACTTC
J gene: TRBJ2-5; clone size: .; V gene: TRBV3-1; D gene: TRBD2; CDR3 protein: CASSQTSGGLALEETQYF; CDR3 DNA: TGTGCCAGCAGCCAAACTAGCGGGGGGCTCGCCCTTGAAGAGACCCAGTACTTC
J gene: TRBJ1-2; clone size: .; V gene: TRBV20-1; D gene: .; CDR3 protein: CSARGHSTYGYTF; CDR3 DNA: TGCAGTGCTAGAGGGCACAGTACGTATGGCTACACCTTC
J gene: TRBJ2-3; clone size: few; V gene: TRBV7-9; D gene: .; CDR3 protein: CASSPQLHDTQYF; CDR3 DNA: TGTGCCAGCAGCCCGCAACTACACGATACGCAGTATTTT
J gene: TRBJ2-5; clone size: .; V gene: TRBV10-3; D gene: .; CDR3 protein: CAISESGLNDETQYF; CDR3 DNA: TGTGCCATCAGTGAGTCGGGTCTCAATGACGAGACCCAGTACTTC
J gene: TRBJ2-1; clone size: few; V gene: TRBV11-1; D gene: TRBD1; CDR3 protein: CASSQGNYRGSSYNEQFF; CDR3 DNA: TGTGCCAGCAGTCAGGGGAATTACAGGGGAAGCTCCTACAATGAGCAGTTCTTC
J gene: TRBJ2-7; clone size: .; V gene: TRBV29-1; D gene: .; CDR3 protein: CSVEDRQGRLHPYEQYF; CDR3 DNA: TGCAGCGTTGAAGATCGGCAGGGGAGGCTGCACCCCTACGAGCAGTACTTC
J gene: TRBJ1-4; clone size: few; V gene: TRBV9; D gene: .; CDR3 protein: CASSEDGYNEKLFF; CDR3 DNA: TGTGCCAGCAGCGAAGACGGGTATAATGAAAAACTGTTTTTT
J gene: TRBJ2-7; clone size: .; V gene: TRBV4-1; D gene: .; CDR3 protein: CASSPRSGSSYEQYF; CDR3 DNA: TGCGCCAGCAGCCCCCGATCAGGGAGCTCCTACGAGCAGTACTTC
J gene: TRBJ2-3; clone size: .; V gene: TRBV7-8; D gene: TRBD2; CDR3 protein: CASSPWTSGVPDTQYF; CDR3 DNA: TGTGCCAGCAGCCCTTGGACTAGCGGGGTTCCGGATACGCAGTATTTT
J gene: TRBJ2-7; clone size: .; V gene: TRBV7-9; D gene: TRBD1; CDR3 protein: CASSLDRALSYEQYF; CDR3 DNA: TGTGCCAGCAGCCTCGACAGGGCCCTCTCCTACGAGCAGTACTTC
J gene: TRBJ2-1; clone size: few; V gene: TRBV30; D gene: .; CDR3 protein: CAWSVLSYNEQFF; CDR3 DNA: TGTGCCTGGAGTGTACTTAGCTACAATGAGCAGTTCTTC
J gene: TRBJ1-4; clone size: .; V gene: TRBV27; D gene: .; CDR3 protein: CASSSTRQAYNEKLFF; CDR3 DNA: TGTGCCAGCAGTTCCACCCGACAGGCCTATAATGAAAAACTGTTTTTT
J gene: TRBJ2-1; clone size: few; V gene: TRBV6-5; D gene: TRBD2; CDR3 protein: CASSFYGSGEGYEQFF; CDR3 DNA: TGTGCCAGCAGTTTCTATGGTAGCGGGGAAGGATATGAGCAGTTCTTC
J gene: TRBJ1-2; clone size: few; V gene: TRBV24-1; D gene: .; CDR3 protein: CATSDVGTRGGYGYTF; CDR3 DNA: TGTGCCACCAGTGATGTCGGGACAAGGGGAGGCTATGGCTACACCTTC
J gene: TRBJ2-1; clone size: few; V gene: TRBV9; D gene: TRBD2; CDR3 protein: CASSAGQRGAEEQFF; CDR3 DNA: TGTGCCAGCAGCGCAGGGCAGCGGGGGGCTGAAGAGCAGTTCTTC
J gene: TRBJ2-2; clone size: .; V gene: TRBV12-3/TRBV12-4; D gene: TRBD2; CDR3 protein: CASSSMTSGGATGELFF; CDR3 DNA: TGTGCCAGCAGTTCCATGACTAGCGGGGGGGCAACCGGGGAGCTGTTTTTT
J gene: TRBJ1-1; clone size: .; V gene: TRBV10-3; D gene: .; CDR3 protein: CAISGVLGGTKTEAFF; CDR3 DNA: TGTGCCATCAGTGGGGTCCTGGGGGGGACGAAGACTGAAGCTTTCTTT
J gene: TRBJ2-3; clone size: .; V gene: TRBV20-1; D gene: TRBD2; CDR3 protein: CSAFHGLAGGPVPDTQYF; CDR3 DNA: TGCAGTGCTTTCCACGGGCTAGCGGGGGGGCCAGTCCCAGATACGCAGTATTTT
J gene: TRBJ2-2; clone size: few; V gene: TRBV19; D gene: TRBD2; CDR3 protein: CASSSDPLAMNTGELFF; CDR3 DNA: TGTGCCAGTAGTTCCGACCCACTAGCGATGAACACCGGGGAGCTGTTTTTT
J gene: TRBJ1-1; clone size: .; V gene: TRBV9; D gene: .; CDR3 protein: CASSVTPSQGLNTEAFF; CDR3 DNA: TGTGCCAGCAGCGTAACCCCGTCCCAGGGGTTGAACACTGAAGCTTTCTTT
J gene: TRBJ2-2; clone size: .; V gene: TRBV12-3/TRBV12-4; D gene: TRBD1; CDR3 protein: CASSLSTGWATGELFF; CDR3 DNA: TGTGCCAGCAGTTTGTCGACAGGGTGGGCCACCGGGGAGCTGTTTTTT
J gene: TRBJ2-7; clone size: few; V gene: TRBV7-9; D gene: TRBD1; CDR3 protein: CASSLVARGYEQYF; CDR3 DNA: TGTGCCAGCAGCTTAGTAGCCAGGGGGTACGAGCAGTACTTC
J gene: TRBJ2-1; clone size: few; V gene: TRBV20-1; D gene: .; CDR3 protein: CSANPQGPTYEQFF; CDR3 DNA: TGCAGTGCTAACCCACAGGGACCCACATATGAGCAGTTCTTC
J gene: TRBJ2-5; clone size: .; V gene: TRBV28; D gene: .; CDR3 protein: CASSQWTETQYF; CDR3 DNA: TGTGCCAGCAGCCAATGGACGGAAACCCAGTACTTC
J gene: TRBJ2-7; clone size: many; V gene: TRBV29-1; D gene: .; CDR3 protein: CSVEGAESSYEQYF; CDR3 DNA: TGCAGCGTTGAAGGGGCTGAAAGCTCCTACGAGCAGTACTTC
J gene: TRBJ1-6; clone size: .; V gene: TRBV5-6; D gene: .; CDR3 protein: CASSFSAGTWNSPLHF; CDR3 DNA: TGTGCCAGCAGCTTTTCTGCCGGGACATGGAATTCACCCCTCCACTTT
J gene: TRBJ2-5; clone size: .; V gene: TRBV6-5; D gene: .; CDR3 protein: CASSYSGALGYQETQYF; CDR3 DNA: TGTGCCAGCAGTTACTCAGGGGCGCTGGGGTACCAAGAGACCCAGTACTTC
J gene: TRBJ1-2; clone size: few; V gene: TRBV12-3/TRBV12-4; D gene: TRBD1; CDR3 protein: CASSLGTGGGYTF; CDR3 DNA: TGTGCCAGCAGTTTAGGGACAGGGGGCGGCTACACCTTC
J gene: TRBJ1-2; clone size: .; V gene: TRBV7-8; D gene: .; CDR3 protein: CASSPGSHNYGYTF; CDR3 DNA: TGTGCCAGCAGCCCAGGGAGTCATAACTATGGCTACACCTTC
J gene: TRBJ2-7; clone size: .; V gene: TRBV29-1; D gene: .; CDR3 protein: CSVTGVSSYEQYF; CDR3 DNA: TGCAGCGTTACCGGCGTAAGCTCCTACGAGCAGTACTTC
J gene: TRBJ2-2; clone size: few; V gene: TRBV10-3; D gene: .; CDR3 protein: CAVTADTGELFF; CDR3 DNA: TGTGCCGTGACGGCGGACACCGGGGAGCTGTTTTTT
J gene: TRBJ2-4; clone size: .; V gene: TRBV6-1; D gene: .; CDR3 protein: CASRTPTLAKNIQYF; CDR3 DNA: TGTGCCAGCAGGACCCCAACGCTAGCCAAAAACATTCAGTACTTC
J gene: TRBJ2-6; clone size: .; V gene: TRBV15; D gene: TRBD1; CDR3 protein: CATSRYRGRFLPGANVLTF; CDR3 DNA: TGTGCCACCAGCAGATACAGGGGGCGCTTTCTCCCTGGGGCCAACGTCCTGACTTTC
J gene: TRBJ2-3; clone size: .; V gene: TRBV29-1; D gene: TRBD2; CDR3 protein: CSVVTSGSPDTQYF; CDR3 DNA: TGCAGCGTTGTCACTAGCGGATCCCCAGATACGCAGTATTTT
J gene: TRBJ1-2; clone size: .; V gene: TRBV4-1; D gene: .; CDR3 protein: CASSLTGGADNYGYTF; CDR3 DNA: TGCGCCAGCAGCTTGACGGGGGGCGCGGATAACTATGGCTACACCTTC
J gene: TRBJ2-2; clone size: few; V gene: TRBV12-3/TRBV12-4; D gene: .; CDR3 protein: CASSSQGSTGELFF; CDR3 DNA: TGTGCCAGCAGTTCCCAGGGTTCGACCGGGGAGCTGTTTTTT